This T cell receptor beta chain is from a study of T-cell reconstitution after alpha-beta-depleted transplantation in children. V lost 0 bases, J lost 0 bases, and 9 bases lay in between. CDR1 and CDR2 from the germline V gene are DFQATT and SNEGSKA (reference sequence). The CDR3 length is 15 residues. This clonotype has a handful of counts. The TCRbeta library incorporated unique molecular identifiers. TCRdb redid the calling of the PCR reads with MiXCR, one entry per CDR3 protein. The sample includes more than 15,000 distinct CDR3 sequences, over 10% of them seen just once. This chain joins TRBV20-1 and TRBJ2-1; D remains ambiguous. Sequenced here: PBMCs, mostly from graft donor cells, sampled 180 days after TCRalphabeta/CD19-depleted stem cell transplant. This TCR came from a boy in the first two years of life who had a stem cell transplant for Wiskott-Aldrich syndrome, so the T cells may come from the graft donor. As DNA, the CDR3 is TGCAGTGCTAGAGATCTGGAGTACTCCTACAATGAGCAGTTCTTC. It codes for CSARDLEYSYNEQFF.